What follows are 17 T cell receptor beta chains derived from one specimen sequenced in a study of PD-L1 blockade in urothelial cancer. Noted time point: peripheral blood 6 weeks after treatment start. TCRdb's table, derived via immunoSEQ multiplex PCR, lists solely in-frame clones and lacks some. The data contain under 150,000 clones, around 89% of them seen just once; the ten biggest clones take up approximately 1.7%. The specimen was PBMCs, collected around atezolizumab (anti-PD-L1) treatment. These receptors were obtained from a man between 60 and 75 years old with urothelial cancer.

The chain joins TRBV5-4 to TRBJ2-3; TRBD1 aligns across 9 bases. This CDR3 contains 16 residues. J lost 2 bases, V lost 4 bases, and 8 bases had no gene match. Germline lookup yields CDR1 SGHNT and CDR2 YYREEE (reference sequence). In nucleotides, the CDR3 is TGTGCCAGCAGCAACAAAACAGGGGGCCTCACAGATACGCAGTATTTT. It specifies CASSNKTGGLTDTQYF. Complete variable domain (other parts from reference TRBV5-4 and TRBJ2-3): ETGVTQSPTHLIKTRGQQVTLRCSSQSGHNTVSWYQQALGQGPQFIFQYYREEENGRGNFPPRFSGLQFPNYSSELNVNALELDDSALYLCASSNKTGGLTDTQYFGPGTRLTVL.

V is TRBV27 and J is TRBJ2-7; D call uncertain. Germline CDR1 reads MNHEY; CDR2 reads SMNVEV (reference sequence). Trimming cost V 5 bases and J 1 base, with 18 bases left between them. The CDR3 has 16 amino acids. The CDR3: CASSTLSGSWSYEQYF. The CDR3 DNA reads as TGTGCCAGCAGTACGTTATCCGGGTCATGGTCCTACGAGCAGTACTTC.

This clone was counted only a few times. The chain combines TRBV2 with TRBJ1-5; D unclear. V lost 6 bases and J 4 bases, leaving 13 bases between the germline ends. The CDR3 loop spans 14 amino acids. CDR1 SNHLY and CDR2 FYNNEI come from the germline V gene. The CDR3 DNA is TGTGCCAGCAGCGTGGCGCAGGTTAATCAGCCCCAGCATTTT. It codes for CASSVAQVNQPQHF.

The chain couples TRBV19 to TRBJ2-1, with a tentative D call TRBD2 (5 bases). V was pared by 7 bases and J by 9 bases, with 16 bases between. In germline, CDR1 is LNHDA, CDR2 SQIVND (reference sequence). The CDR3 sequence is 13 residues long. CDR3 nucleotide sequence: TGTGCCAGTACCCCCCCTGCGGGCAGTGAGCAGTTCTTC. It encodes CASTPPAGSEQFF.

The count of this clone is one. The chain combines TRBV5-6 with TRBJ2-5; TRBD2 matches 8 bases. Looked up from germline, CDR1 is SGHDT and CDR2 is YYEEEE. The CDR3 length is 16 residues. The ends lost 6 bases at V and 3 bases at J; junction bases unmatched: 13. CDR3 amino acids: CASNRGLAGIEETQYF. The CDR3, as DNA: TGTGCCAGCAACCGGGGGCTAGCGGGTATCGAAGAGACCCAGTACTTC. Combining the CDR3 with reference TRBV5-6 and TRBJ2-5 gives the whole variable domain DAGVTQSPTHLIKTRGQQVTLRCSPKSGHDTVSWYQQALGQGPQFIFQYYEEEERQRGNFPDRFSGHQFPNYSSELNVNALLLGDSALYLCASNRGLAGIEETQYFGPGTRLLVL.

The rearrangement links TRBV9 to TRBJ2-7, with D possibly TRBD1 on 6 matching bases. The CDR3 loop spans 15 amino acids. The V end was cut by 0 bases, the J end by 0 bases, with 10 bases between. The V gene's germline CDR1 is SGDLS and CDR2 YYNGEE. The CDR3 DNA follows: TGTGCCAGCAGCGTAGGGGACACAACCTCCTACGAGCAGTACTTC. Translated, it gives CASSVGDTTSYEQYF.

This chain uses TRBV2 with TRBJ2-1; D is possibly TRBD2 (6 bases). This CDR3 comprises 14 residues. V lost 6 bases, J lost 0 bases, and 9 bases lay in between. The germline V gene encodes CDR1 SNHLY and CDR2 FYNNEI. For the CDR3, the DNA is TGTGCCAGCAGCTCGACTAGCTCCTACAATGAGCAGTTCTTC. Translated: CASSSTSSYNEQFF.

The CDR3 loop reads CAISEHRQYNQPQHF. CDR3 nucleotide sequence: TGTGCCATCAGTGAGCACAGGCAATACAATCAGCCCCAGCATTTT. The rearrangement uses TRBV10-3 and TRBJ1-5; D is perhaps TRBD1 (5 bases). V shed 2 bases and J shed 3 bases, with 11 bases lying between them. The CDR3 consists of 15 residues. Germline-derived CDR1 and CDR2 are ENHRY and SYGVKD.

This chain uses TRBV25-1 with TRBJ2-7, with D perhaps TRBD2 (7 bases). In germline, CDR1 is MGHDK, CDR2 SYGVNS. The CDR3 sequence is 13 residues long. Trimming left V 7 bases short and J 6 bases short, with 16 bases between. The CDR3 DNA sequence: TGTGCCAGCAAGTCCGGGGGGCGAACCGAGCAGTACTTC. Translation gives CASKSGGRTEQYF.

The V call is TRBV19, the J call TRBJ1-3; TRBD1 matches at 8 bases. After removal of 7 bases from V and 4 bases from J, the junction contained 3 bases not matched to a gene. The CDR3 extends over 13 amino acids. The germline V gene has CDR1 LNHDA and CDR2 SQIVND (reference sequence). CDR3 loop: CASTDRVGNTIYF. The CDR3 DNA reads TGTGCCAGTACGGACAGGGTCGGAAACACCATATATTTT.

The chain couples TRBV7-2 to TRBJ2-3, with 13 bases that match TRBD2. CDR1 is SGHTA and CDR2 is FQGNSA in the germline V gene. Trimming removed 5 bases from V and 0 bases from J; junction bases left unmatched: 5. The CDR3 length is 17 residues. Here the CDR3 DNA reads TGTGCCAGCAGCCTAAGACTAGCGGGGGGCAGCACAGATACGCAGTATTTT. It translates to CASSLRLAGGSTDTQYF.

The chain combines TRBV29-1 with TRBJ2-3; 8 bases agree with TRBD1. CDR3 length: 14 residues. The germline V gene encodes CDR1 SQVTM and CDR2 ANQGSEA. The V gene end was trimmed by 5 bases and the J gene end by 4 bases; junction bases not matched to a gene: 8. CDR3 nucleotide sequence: TGCAGCGTTTCCGGGACAGGAAGGCCAGATACGCAGTATTTT. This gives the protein CSVSGTGRPDTQYF.

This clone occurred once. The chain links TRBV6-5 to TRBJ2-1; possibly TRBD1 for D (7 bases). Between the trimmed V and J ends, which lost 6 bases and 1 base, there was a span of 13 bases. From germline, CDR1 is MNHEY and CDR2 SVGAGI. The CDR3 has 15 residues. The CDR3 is CASRAQGGSYNEQFF. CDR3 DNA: TGTGCCAGCAGGGCCCAGGGGGGATCCTACAATGAGCAGTTCTTC.

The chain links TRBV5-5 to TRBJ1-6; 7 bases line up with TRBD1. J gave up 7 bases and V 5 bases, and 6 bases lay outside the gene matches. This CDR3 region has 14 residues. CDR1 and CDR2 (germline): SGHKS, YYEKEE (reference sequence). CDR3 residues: CASSGRTGNSPLHF. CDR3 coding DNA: TGTGCCAGCAGTGGCAGGACAGGCAATTCACCCCTCCACTTT.

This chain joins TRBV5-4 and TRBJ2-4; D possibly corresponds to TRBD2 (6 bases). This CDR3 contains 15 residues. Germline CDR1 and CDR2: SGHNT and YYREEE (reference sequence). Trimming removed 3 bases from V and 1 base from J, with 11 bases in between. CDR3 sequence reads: CASSSPGGAKNIQYF. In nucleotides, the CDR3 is TGTGCCAGCAGCTCTCCAGGAGGGGCCAAAAACATTCAGTACTTC.

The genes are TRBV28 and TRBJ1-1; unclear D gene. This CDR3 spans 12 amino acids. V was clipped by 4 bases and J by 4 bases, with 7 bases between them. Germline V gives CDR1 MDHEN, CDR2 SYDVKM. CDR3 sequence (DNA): TGTGCCAGCAGTTCCTCCTTCACTGAAGCTTTCTTT. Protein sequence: CASSSSFTEAFF.

The CDR3 DNA reads as TGTGCCAGTAGTTTTACGTGGGACAGTCAATACAATGAGCAGTTCTTC. Encoded protein: CASSFTWDSQYNEQFF. The chain links TRBV19 to TRBJ2-1, with TRBD1 identical over 7 bases. Per germline, CDR1 LNHDA and CDR2 SQIVND (reference sequence). The CDR3 contains 16 residues. J gave up 4 bases and V 5 bases, and 11 bases lay outside the gene matches.